This T cell receptor (beta chain) was captured in a study of T-cell memory formation after mild COVID-19. TCRdb reanalysed the 5' RACE reads using MiXCR and keeps one entry per CDR3 protein. The sample holds some 150,000 distinct CDR3 sequences, approximately 25% seen once. Germline V CDR1 and CDR2: LGHDT, YNNKEL (reference sequence). Trimming shortened V by 4 bases and J by 4 bases, and 20 bases separated the two germline ends. This CDR3 contains 17 residues. This clonotype was seen only a few times. Material: PBMCs or a T cell subset sorted from them (not recorded which). The chain combines TRBV3-1 with TRBJ2-1; D unclear. The clonotype originates from an adult woman who had mild COVID-19 (a few samples of this study predate the infection). Cell type and time point are not known. The CDR3 sequence: CASSPPTHWPPYNEQFF. Written as DNA, the CDR3 is TGTGCCAGCAGCCCCCCGACCCACTGGCCCCCTTACAATGAGCAGTTCTTC.